This passage covers 6 T cell receptor beta chains from one sample sequenced in a study of T cells in Graves' hyperthyroidism and ophthalmopathy. Amplification yielded TCR beta CDR3 regions, with RNA transcripts as the source. A set of HTBI primers served as the primers for a first-round RT-PCR of the TCR CDR3. TCRdb used MiXCR to reprocess the multiplex PCR reads, holding one entry per CDR3 protein. The sample lists some 560,000 distinct CDR3 sequences; 13% to 15% were seen once. The material sequenced was blood. All receptors come from a woman between 40 and 50 years old with Graves' hyperthyroidism.

The chain is built from TRBV7-9 and TRBJ2-1; no reliable D call. V was cut by 5 bases and J by 7 bases, with 12 bases left in between. There are 13 residues in the CDR3. Germline values: CDR1 SEHNR, CDR2 FQNEAQ (reference sequence). In DNA, the CDR3 is TGTGCCAGCAGCATCATCGTGAAGAATGAGCAGTTCTTC. Amino acid sequence: CASSIIVKNEQFF.

This clonotype was detected many times. The J gene is TRBJ2-3, the V gene TRBV5-1, with a tentative D call TRBD2 (5 bases). The CDR3 is 15 residues long. The V end was cut by 2 bases, the J end by 2 bases, with 12 bases between. Germline CDR1 and CDR2: SGHRS and YFSETQ. The CDR3 DNA follows: TGCGCCAGCAGCTTACTAGTCCCCAACACAGATACGCAGTATTTT. The encoded protein is CASSLLVPNTDTQYF. Drawing the rest from reference TRBV5-1 and TRBJ2-3, the complete variable domain is KAGVTQTPRYLIKTRGQQVTLSCSPISGHRSVSWYQQTPGQGLQFLFEYFSETQRNKGNFPGRFSGRQFSNSRSEMNVSTLELGDSALYLCASSLLVPNTDTQYFGPGTRLTVL.

This clonotype occurred many times. V gene TRBV30 combines with J gene TRBJ1-5; tentatively, D is TRBD1 (6 bases). The germline CDR1 and CDR2 sequences are GTSNPN and SVGIG (reference sequence). The CDR3 has 14 amino acids. V lost 2 bases to trimming and J lost 2 bases, with 10 bases between them. CDR3 protein: CAWSKGVGNQPQHF. DNA for the CDR3: TGTGCCTGGAGTAAGGGGGTCGGCAATCAGCCCCAGCATTTT.

This clonotype was recorded a few times. The genes are TRBV4-1 and TRBJ2-2; 8 bases line up with TRBD2. This CDR3 comprises 16 residues. Trimming took 3 bases from V and 6 from J; bases not matched to a gene: 9. Germline CDR1 MGHRA, CDR2 YSYEKL. Written as DNA, the CDR3 is TGCGCCAGCAGCCACCTCGGGAGGGAGGTTGCCGGGGAGCTGTTTTTT. It codes for CASSHLGREVAGELFF.

A few counts support this clonotype. For the CDR3, the DNA is TGTGCCAGCAGCGGCCCGCCGGGACTGAACACCGGGGAGCTGTTTTTT. This translates into CASSGPPGLNTGELFF. This chain joins TRBV7-2 and TRBJ2-2; possibly TRBD2 for D (6 bases). The V end lost 5 bases, the J end lost 1 base, and 14 bases lay between the germline ends. The CDR3 extends over 16 amino acids. Germline V lookup: CDR1 SGHTA, CDR2 FQGNSA.

Many counts were recorded for this clonotype. The V call is TRBV3-1, the J call TRBJ2-7, with 7 positions matching TRBD2. Germline CDR1 reads LGHDT; CDR2 reads YNNKEL (reference sequence). V dropped 1 base and J dropped 3; count of bases not matched to a gene: 6. The CDR3 loop spans 15 amino acids. The CDR3 nucleotides are TGTGCCAGCAGCCAAGTCGGCGGGAGACTCTACGAGCAGTACTTC. It encodes CASSQVGGRLYEQYF.